This is a list of T cell receptor beta chains from one sample in a study of shared clonotypes between healthy human individuals. Libraries were prepared by immunoSEQ multiplex PCR; TCRdb keeps only in-frame clonotypes and omits some of them. The sample holds 400,000 to 600,000 clones, 90% to 97% seen once. The specimen was naive CD4+ T cells sorted from blood. These receptors came from a woman aged 30 to 39 in good health. Each CDR3 is given with its conserved first and last residue. Each record gives: clone size, V gene, D gene, J gene, CDR3 DNA, CDR3 protein. A D gene is named only where the DNA matches it firmly. A row's size may be missing; if present it is once, few, many or a size class.

clone_size: .; v_call: TRBV7-7; d_call: TRBD2; j_call: TRBJ2-3; cdr3_nt: TGTGCCAGCAGCTTAGTGACTAGCGGGATGGCAGATACGCAGTATTTT; cdr3_aa: CASSLVTSGMADTQYF
clone_size: .; v_call: TRBV19; d_call: .; j_call: TRBJ2-5; cdr3_nt: TGTGCCAGTAGTGCCGTAGTCCACCAAGAGACCCAGTACTTC; cdr3_aa: CASSAVVHQETQYF
clone_size: .; v_call: TRBV4-1; d_call: .; j_call: TRBJ2-1; cdr3_nt: TGCGCCAGCAGCCGCGCCCCTGCCAGTTTCAATGAGCAGTTCTTC; cdr3_aa: CASSRAPASFNEQFF
clone_size: .; v_call: TRBV11-2; d_call: .; j_call: TRBJ2-7; cdr3_nt: TGTGCCAGCAGCTTACACCACGAGCAGTACTTC; cdr3_aa: CASSLHHEQYF
clone_size: .; v_call: TRBV28; d_call: TRBD2; j_call: TRBJ2-1; cdr3_nt: TGTGCCAGCAGTACCAGCGGGAGGGTCTTAAATGAGCAGTTCTTC; cdr3_aa: CASSTSGRVLNEQFF
clone_size: .; v_call: TRBV6-5; d_call: .; j_call: TRBJ1-1; cdr3_nt: TGTGCCAGCAGTTACGTCAGACACACTGAAGCTTTCTTT; cdr3_aa: CASSYVRHTEAFF
clone_size: .; v_call: TRBV5-4; d_call: .; j_call: TRBJ2-5; cdr3_nt: TGTGCCAGCAGCCCTGGCCCCGGGGTACAAGAGACCCAGTACTTC; cdr3_aa: CASSPGPGVQETQYF
clone_size: once; v_call: TRBV18; d_call: .; j_call: TRBJ2-5; cdr3_nt: TGTGCCAGCTCACCACTCGTCAGGTTGGGGGAGACCCAGTACTTC; cdr3_aa: CASSPLVRLGETQYF
clone_size: once; v_call: TRBV28; d_call: .; j_call: TRBJ1-1; cdr3_nt: TGTGCCAGCAGTTCTCTCCCTGAAGCTTTCTTT; cdr3_aa: CASSSLPEAFF
clone_size: .; v_call: TRBV7-9; d_call: TRBD1; j_call: TRBJ1-5; cdr3_nt: TGTGCCAGCAGCTTGGGGGACAGGGGGTTTAGCAATCAGCCCCAGCATTTT; cdr3_aa: CASSLGDRGFSNQPQHF
clone_size: .; v_call: TRBV7-6; d_call: .; j_call: TRBJ1-1; cdr3_nt: TGTGCCAGCAGCCGGACTTGGGGGAACACTGAAGCTTTCTTT; cdr3_aa: CASSRTWGNTEAFF
clone_size: .; v_call: TRBV29-1; d_call: .; j_call: TRBJ1-3; cdr3_nt: TGCAGCGTTGGTACCTCTGGAAACACCATATATTTT; cdr3_aa: CSVGTSGNTIYF
clone_size: .; v_call: TRBV19; d_call: .; j_call: TRBJ2-7; cdr3_nt: TGTGCCAGTAGTGAAACACAAGGAGAGCAGTACTTC; cdr3_aa: CASSETQGEQYF
clone_size: .; v_call: TRBV4-1; d_call: .; j_call: TRBJ2-7; cdr3_nt: TGCGCCAGCAGCCAAGTAGTAGGTTCTTCGTTCGAGCAGTACTTC; cdr3_aa: CASSQVVGSSFEQYF
clone_size: .; v_call: TRBV11-2; d_call: .; j_call: TRBJ2-3; cdr3_nt: TGTGCCAGCAACCGAGGCACAGATACGCAGTATTTT; cdr3_aa: CASNRGTDTQYF
clone_size: .; v_call: TRBV27; d_call: .; j_call: TRBJ2-3; cdr3_nt: TGTGCCAGCAGTCTCCAGGGGGAGGACGGCACAGATACGCAGTATTTT; cdr3_aa: CASSLQGEDGTDTQYF
clone_size: .; v_call: TRBV5-1; d_call: TRBD2; j_call: TRBJ2-7; cdr3_nt: TGCGCCAGCAGCTTCCCTAGCGGGAGGCCCCGTTCGTCCCACGAGCAGTACTTC; cdr3_aa: CASSFPSGRPRSSHEQYF
clone_size: .; v_call: TRBV5-6; d_call: .; j_call: TRBJ2-7; cdr3_nt: TGTGCCAGCAGCTTGGTGGGGGCCAACTACGAGCAGTACTTC; cdr3_aa: CASSLVGANYEQYF
clone_size: .; v_call: TRBV28; d_call: .; j_call: TRBJ2-2; cdr3_nt: TGTGCCAGCAGGGCCTGGGGGGCAAAAGGGGAGCTGTTTTTT; cdr3_aa: CASRAWGAKGELFF
clone_size: .; v_call: TRBV28; d_call: TRBD1; j_call: TRBJ1-1; cdr3_nt: TGTGCCAGCACCATCACGACAGGGGGGACTGAAGCTTTCTTT; cdr3_aa: CASTITTGGTEAFF
clone_size: once; v_call: TRBV2; d_call: .; j_call: TRBJ1-6; cdr3_nt: TGTGCCAGCAGTTCCCCTTATTCACCCCTCCACTTT; cdr3_aa: CASSSPYSPLHF
clone_size: .; v_call: TRBV29-1; d_call: TRBD2; j_call: TRBJ2-7; cdr3_nt: TGCAGGGGTAGCGGGAGGTCCTACGAGCAGTACTTC; cdr3_aa: CRGSGRSYEQYF
clone_size: .; v_call: TRBV6-5; d_call: .; j_call: TRBJ1-2; cdr3_nt: TGTGCCAGCAGTAAGACGGAAAACTATGGCTACACCTTC; cdr3_aa: CASSKTENYGYTF
clone_size: .; v_call: TRBV28; d_call: .; j_call: TRBJ1-5; cdr3_nt: TGTGCCAGCAGAGCCGCGGGAGCCCAGCATTTT; cdr3_aa: CASRAAGAQHF
clone_size: .; v_call: TRBV7-7; d_call: TRBD1; j_call: TRBJ2-7; cdr3_nt: TGTGCCAGCAGCTCTGGACAGGGGGATTACGAGCAGTACTTC; cdr3_aa: CASSSGQGDYEQYF
clone_size: .; v_call: TRBV18; d_call: .; j_call: TRBJ2-7; cdr3_nt: TGTGCCAGCTCACCACCGGGGACCTCGTGGGAGCAGTACTTC; cdr3_aa: CASSPPGTSWEQYF
clone_size: .; v_call: TRBV9; d_call: .; j_call: TRBJ1-3; cdr3_nt: TGTGCCAGCAGCGTAGGTGCGGCCTCTGGAAACACCATATATTTT; cdr3_aa: CASSVGAASGNTIYF
clone_size: .; v_call: TRBV18; d_call: TRBD1; j_call: TRBJ2-7; cdr3_nt: TGTGCCAGCTCTCCCGGGACAGGACTCTACGAGCAGTACTTC; cdr3_aa: CASSPGTGLYEQYF
clone_size: .; v_call: TRBV6-5; d_call: .; j_call: TRBJ2-5; cdr3_nt: TGTGCCAGCAGTTACGGGGCCAGGGAGACCCAGTACTTC; cdr3_aa: CASSYGARETQYF
clone_size: .; v_call: TRBV28; d_call: .; j_call: TRBJ1-5; cdr3_nt: TGTGCCAGCCAGGCCGGCACGCCCCTGGGATATCAGCCCCAGCATTTT; cdr3_aa: CASQAGTPLGYQPQHF
clone_size: .; v_call: TRBV14; d_call: TRBD1; j_call: TRBJ2-7; cdr3_nt: TGTGCCAGCAGCCCTGGGACAGGGAAATACGAGCAGTACTTC; cdr3_aa: CASSPGTGKYEQYF
clone_size: .; v_call: TRBV18; d_call: .; j_call: TRBJ2-1; cdr3_nt: TGTGCCAGCTCACTGGCGGGACAGACTTCCAATGAGCAGTTCTTC; cdr3_aa: CASSLAGQTSNEQFF
clone_size: .; v_call: TRBV19; d_call: .; j_call: TRBJ1-1; cdr3_nt: TGTGCCAGTAGTTTCTACACGAACACTGAAGCTTTCTTT; cdr3_aa: CASSFYTNTEAFF
clone_size: once; v_call: TRBV5-4; d_call: TRBD1; j_call: TRBJ2-3; cdr3_nt: TGTGCCAGCAGCCAACCCGGACAGGGGACAGATACGCAGTATTTT; cdr3_aa: CASSQPGQGTDTQYF
clone_size: .; v_call: TRBV5-1; d_call: .; j_call: TRBJ2-5; cdr3_nt: TGCGCCAGCAGCGACCAAGAGACCCAGTACTTC; cdr3_aa: CASSDQETQYF
clone_size: .; v_call: TRBV19; d_call: .; j_call: TRBJ1-1; cdr3_nt: TGTGCCAGTAGTATCGGTGGTTACACTGAAGCTTTCTTT; cdr3_aa: CASSIGGYTEAFF
clone_size: .; v_call: TRBV6-5; d_call: TRBD1; j_call: TRBJ2-7; cdr3_nt: TGTGCCAGCAGTCGACAGGGGCGAGACTACGAGCAGTACTTC; cdr3_aa: CASSRQGRDYEQYF
clone_size: .; v_call: TRBV4-2; d_call: TRBD2; j_call: TRBJ2-7; cdr3_nt: TGTGCCAGCAGCCATACTAGCGGGAGCTACGAGCAGTACTTC; cdr3_aa: CASSHTSGSYEQYF
clone_size: .; v_call: TRBV5-6; d_call: .; j_call: TRBJ1-1; cdr3_nt: TGTGCCAGCAGCTTGAACGCTGAAGCTTTCTTT; cdr3_aa: CASSLNAEAFF
clone_size: .; v_call: TRBV25-1; d_call: TRBD2; j_call: TRBJ2-4; cdr3_nt: TGTGCCAGCAGCGGGCCGGGACTAGCGGGAGGGGGCGGCATTCAGTACTTC; cdr3_aa: CASSGPGLAGGGGIQYF
clone_size: .; v_call: TRBV28; d_call: TRBD1; j_call: TRBJ2-7; cdr3_nt: TGTGCCAGCAGTGATACCGGGACAGTCTCCTACGAGCAGTACTTC; cdr3_aa: CASSDTGTVSYEQYF
clone_size: .; v_call: TRBV28; d_call: TRBD1; j_call: TRBJ1-5; cdr3_nt: TGTGCCAGCAGTTTTACAGGGGCCTCCAATCAGCCCCAGCATTTT; cdr3_aa: CASSFTGASNQPQHF
clone_size: .; v_call: TRBV27; d_call: .; j_call: TRBJ1-2; cdr3_nt: TGTGCCAGCATTCTATGCGGAACTAACTATGGCTACACCTTC; cdr3_aa: CASILCGTNYGYTF
clone_size: once; v_call: TRBV28; d_call: TRBD1; j_call: TRBJ2-2; cdr3_nt: TGTGCCAGCGGACAGGGGGACACCGGGGAGCTGTTTTTT; cdr3_aa: CASGQGDTGELFF
clone_size: .; v_call: TRBV5-1; d_call: TRBD2; j_call: TRBJ2-7; cdr3_nt: TGCGCCAGCAGCCAAAGCGGGAGTTTCTACGAGCAGTACTTC; cdr3_aa: CASSQSGSFYEQYF
clone_size: .; v_call: TRBV2; d_call: TRBD1; j_call: TRBJ2-7; cdr3_nt: TGTGCCAGCAGTGAAGAACAGGGGGCTGGCGAGCAGTACTTC; cdr3_aa: CASSEEQGAGEQYF
clone_size: .; v_call: TRBV4-1; d_call: .; j_call: TRBJ2-5; cdr3_nt: TGCGCCAGCAGCCAAGTATCCCCCGGTCTGCAAGAGACCCAGTACTTC; cdr3_aa: CASSQVSPGLQETQYF
clone_size: .; v_call: TRBV9; d_call: TRBD1; j_call: TRBJ2-1; cdr3_nt: TGTGCCAGCAGCCTCCGACAGGGCCCCTACAATGAGCAGTTCTTC; cdr3_aa: CASSLRQGPYNEQFF
clone_size: once; v_call: TRBV27; d_call: TRBD1; j_call: TRBJ2-2; cdr3_nt: TGTGCCAGCAGTCATCCGGGACAGGGCGTCACCGGGGAGCTGTTTTTT; cdr3_aa: CASSHPGQGVTGELFF
clone_size: .; v_call: TRBV6-6; d_call: .; j_call: TRBJ2-5; cdr3_nt: TGTGCCAGCAGCCTTAGAGAGACCCAGTACTTC; cdr3_aa: CASSLRETQYF
clone_size: .; v_call: TRBV9; d_call: TRBD2; j_call: TRBJ2-1; cdr3_nt: TGTGCCAGCAGCTCCCGCGGGGGCTCCTACAATGAGCAGTTCTTC; cdr3_aa: CASSSRGGSYNEQFF
clone_size: .; v_call: TRBV28; d_call: .; j_call: TRBJ2-7; cdr3_nt: TGTGCCAGCAGGCCCGCGACTGGAACCTACGAGCAGTACTTC; cdr3_aa: CASRPATGTYEQYF
clone_size: few; v_call: TRBV7-9; d_call: TRBD1; j_call: TRBJ1-5; cdr3_nt: TGTGCCAGCAGCCGACAGGGCGATCAGCCCCAGCATTTT; cdr3_aa: CASSRQGDQPQHF
clone_size: .; v_call: TRBV28; d_call: .; j_call: TRBJ2-7; cdr3_nt: TGTGCCAGCAGTTTATGGTCAGGGAACTCCTACGAGCAGTACTTC; cdr3_aa: CASSLWSGNSYEQYF
clone_size: .; v_call: TRBV28; d_call: .; j_call: TRBJ1-2; cdr3_nt: TGTGCCAGCAGTTTAGTTACTAGTTCGGGCTACACCTTC; cdr3_aa: CASSLVTSSGYTF